These 22 T cell receptor beta chains were all obtained from the same sample, sequenced in a study of shared clonotypes between healthy human individuals. Naive CD8 cells were CD45RO-negative, positively selected for CCR7, excluding terminally differentiated effector memory CD45RA+ cells. The protocol was immunoSEQ multiplex PCR, while the TCRdb copy is restricted to in-frame clones and leaves out a portion. The sample yields millions of clones, about 95% seen once. Sequenced sample: naive CD8+ T cells sorted from blood. The receptors shown here come from a man aged 18-30 years in good health.

In regard to this clone: Other nucleotide sequences from this sample produce the same CDR3. The CDR3 DNA follows: TGCGCCAGCAGCCAAGATGGGACAGGCCTTGGGAAACTGTTTTTT. It specifies CASSQDGTGLGKLFF. The chain carries TRBV4-1 and TRBJ1-4, with 8 nucleotides matching TRBD1. Germline V CDR1 and CDR2: MGHRA, YSYEKL. V was pared by 0 bases and J by 11 bases, with 8 bases of the junction left unmatched. The CDR3 runs 15 residues.

The V call is TRBV4-1, the J call TRBJ1-2; TRBD1 aligns across 9 bases. The CDR3 has 15 amino acids. Germline V gene data show CDR1 as MGHRA and CDR2 as YSYEKL. With V trimmed by 2 bases and J by 4 bases, 5 bases remained unmatched. CDR3: CASSQIQGAIYGYTF. The CDR3 DNA reads as TGCGCCAGCAGCCAAATACAGGGGGCGATCTATGGCTACACCTTC.

This chain uses TRBV19 with TRBJ2-7, with 8 bases lining up with TRBD2. Trimming cost V 5 bases and J 0 bases; bases outside gene matches: 3. CDR1 LNHDA and CDR2 SQIVND come from the germline V gene (reference sequence). CDR3 length equals 14 residues. CDR3 in amino acids: CASSLSGSSYEQYF. The CDR3 DNA is TGTGCCAGTAGTCTCAGCGGGAGCTCCTACGAGCAGTACTTC.

The chain carries TRBV10-3 and TRBJ2-1; weak D call: TRBD2 (6 bases). Trimming removed 9 bases from V and 4 bases from J, with 28 bases in between. CDR1 and CDR2 (germline): ENHRY, SYGVKD. The CDR3 spans 18 residues. The CDR3 region has the DNA TGTGCCATTTACCCGGGACTTCCCGTGGAAGTGGAGTACAATGAGCAGTTCTTC. This encodes CAIYPGLPVEVEYNEQFF.

This clone was detected only once. The rearrangement uses TRBV4-1 and TRBJ2-1, with TRBD2 matching 9 bases. V trimming: 0 bases; J trimming: 5 bases; junction bases outside the gene matches: 5. This CDR3 is 16 amino acids long. Germline-derived CDR1 and CDR2 are MGHRA and YSYEKL. CDR3 in DNA: TGCGCCAGCAGCCAAGATATGGCTAGCGGGGACAATGAGCAGTTCTTC. This gives the protein CASSQDMASGDNEQFF.

The chain has TRBV27 and TRBJ2-3, with 10 bases lining up with TRBD2. This CDR3 spans 19 amino acids. V dropped 5 bases and J dropped 3; count of bases not matched to a gene: 17. Germline V gene data show CDR1 as MNHEY and CDR2 as SMNVEV (reference sequence). CDR3 in DNA: TGTGCCAGCAGTCCTGGACCGACCCGGCTAGCGGGAGAGACAGATACGCAGTATTTT. As protein: CASSPGPTRLAGETDTQYF.

The chain is built from TRBV5-6 and TRBJ2-7, with D unclear. The CDR3 spans 14 residues. The V gene lost 0 bases and the J gene lost 3 bases, with 10 bases spanning the gap. Germline V gives CDR1 SGHDT, CDR2 YYEEEE. CDR3 region: CASSLDSGYYEQYF. The CDR3 nucleotides read TGTGCCAGCAGCTTGGATTCAGGCTACTACGAGCAGTACTTC.

As regards this clone: This specimen includes other DNA sequences encoding the same CDR3. The chain carries TRBV27 and TRBJ2-7, with D maybe TRBD2 (6 bases). V lost 1 base to trimming and J lost 0 bases, with 7 bases between them. The CDR3 contains 14 residues. Germline V gene data show CDR1 as MNHEY and CDR2 as SMNVEV (reference sequence). DNA of the CDR3: TGTGCCAGCAGTTTATACGGGGGCTCCTACGAGCAGTACTTC. It translates to CASSLYGGSYEQYF.

The CDR3 region is CATKAGGATGELFF. CDR3 DNA: TGTGCCACCAAGGCGGGAGGGGCCACCGGGGAGCTGTTTTTT. The chain recombines TRBV6-5 with TRBJ2-2; 9 bases fit TRBD2. Germline loops: CDR1 MNHEY, CDR2 SVGAGI. There are 14 residues in the CDR3. Unmatched junction bases numbered 7, after V lost 10 bases and J lost 4 bases.

V gene TRBV4-3 combines with J gene TRBJ1-1, with D tentatively TRBD1 (6 bases). Trimming removed 0 bases at V and 3 bases at J, with 11 bases between. The CDR3 runs to 15 residues. From germline, CDR1 is LGHNA and CDR2 YSLEER. CDR3 loop: CASSQESGADTEAFF. The CDR3 DNA is TGCGCCAGCAGCCAAGAGTCAGGGGCTGACACTGAAGCTTTCTTT.

The gene calls are TRBV7-2 and TRBJ2-2; 10 bases match TRBD2. Germline V lookup: CDR1 SGHTA, CDR2 FQGNSA. V shed 5 bases, J shed 10 bases, and the junction held 10 bases outside the gene matches. The CDR3 spans 15 residues. In nucleotides, the CDR3 is TGTGCCAGCAGCCCCTTGCAAGCGGGAGGGCAGGAGCTGTTTTTT. This codes for CASSPLQAGGQELFF.

The chain has TRBV27 and TRBJ2-3; D uncertain. This CDR3 is built from 14 residues. Germline loops: CDR1 MNHEY, CDR2 SMNVEV (reference sequence). V lost 2 bases and J lost 1, with 7 bases in between. Here the CDR3 reads CASSLIQGTDTQYF. In nucleotides, the CDR3 is TGTGCCAGCAGTTTAATCCAGGGCACAGATACGCAGTATTTT.

This chain uses TRBV19 with TRBJ2-1; D is ambiguous. The CDR3 extends over 15 amino acids. CDR1 is LNHDA, CDR2 SQIVND, per germline (reference sequence). V was clipped by 9 bases and J by 0 bases, with 15 bases between them. DNA of the CDR3: TGTGCCAGAGCCGATGTGGAAAGCTCCTACAATGAGCAGTTCTTC. This gives the protein CARADVESSYNEQFF.

This clone was detected only once. The chain employs TRBV5-5 and TRBJ2-7, with D possibly being TRBD1 or TRBD2 (5 bases each). V was pared by 2 bases and J by 3 bases, with 12 bases between. Germline V gene data show CDR1 as SGHKS and CDR2 as YYEKEE (reference sequence). The CDR3 runs to 14 residues. Here the CDR3 DNA reads TGTGCCAGCAGCTTTGGCAGGGACGTCTACGAGCAGTACTTC. Its translation: CASSFGRDVYEQYF.

A word on this clone: Other DNA sequences in the sample encode the same CDR3. This rearrangement joins TRBV5-1 to TRBJ2-1; 8 bases align to TRBD2. V lost 0 bases and J lost 3; bases outside the gene matches: 5. The CDR3 has 16 amino acids. Germline loops: CDR1 SGHRS, CDR2 YFSETQ. CDR3 nucleotide sequence: TGCGCCAGCAGCTTGGAGGCGAGCGGGGGCTACAATGAGCAGTTCTTC. Encoded protein: CASSLEASGGYNEQFF.

This chain joins TRBV6-5 and TRBJ2-5; unclear D gene. The CDR3 has 14 residues. The V end was cut by 5 bases, the J end by 0 bases, with 10 bases between. Germline-derived CDR1 and CDR2 are MNHEY and SVGAGI. Written as DNA, the CDR3 is TGTGCCAGCAGTCCGCTAGGCAACCAAGAGACCCAGTACTTC. Protein: CASSPLGNQETQYF.

V is TRBV27 and J is TRBJ2-1, with 12 bases matching TRBD2. J lost 4 bases, V lost 1 base, and 2 bases had no gene match. CDR1 is MNHEY, CDR2 SMNVEV, per germline (reference sequence). The CDR3 covers 16 residues. This chain's CDR3 is CASSLFTSGRYNEQFF. CDR3 sequence (DNA): TGTGCCAGCAGTTTATTTACTAGCGGGAGGTACAATGAGCAGTTCTTC.

The chain recombines TRBV11-2 with TRBJ2-1; 13 bases align to TRBD2. The CDR3 loop spans 16 amino acids. J was trimmed by 12 bases and V by 5 bases; bases with no gene match: 13. Germline V lookup: CDR1 SGHAT, CDR2 FQNNGV. CDR3 nucleotides: TGTGCCAGCAGCCCCCCGGGACTAGCGGGGCGTCGGGGGCAGTTCTTC. It translates to CASSPPGLAGRRGQFF.

The J gene is TRBJ2-7, the V gene TRBV4-1; a weak D match, TRBD1 (6 bases). The CDR3 covers 14 residues. The V end was cut by 3 bases, the J end by 1 base, with 10 bases between. Per germline, CDR1 MGHRA and CDR2 YSYEKL. CDR3 nucleotide sequence: TGCGCCAGCAGCCATACAGGGAATTCCTACGAGCAGTACTTC. Translation: CASSHTGNSYEQYF.

Concerning this clone itself: The sample has other DNA sequences that encode this CDR3 too. The chain employs TRBV6-5 and TRBJ1-1; D is undetermined. Per the germline V gene, CDR1 is MNHEY and CDR2 is SVGAGI. The CDR3 is 14 residues long. Between the trimmed V and J ends, which lost 0 bases and 2 bases, there was a span of 7 bases. The CDR3 coding sequence is TGTGCCAGCAGTTACTCGGGGAGTAACACTGAAGCTTTCTTT. Protein product: CASSYSGSNTEAFF.

The gene calls are TRBV30 and TRBJ2-3; 8 nucleotides match TRBD2. CDR1 GTSNPN and CDR2 SVGIG come from the germline V gene (reference sequence). The CDR3 covers 15 residues. V was clipped by 4 bases and J by 4 bases; unmatched bases: 10. The CDR3 DNA sequence: TGTGCCTGGACATCTGGCGGGGGGCCCCCAGATACGCAGTATTTT. Its protein is CAWTSGGGPPDTQYF.

A single count supports this clone. The chain employs TRBV29-1 and TRBJ2-6, with 7 bases identical to TRBD1. The CDR3 is made up of 17 amino acids. The trim removed 4 bases at V and 0 bases at J, leaving 9 bases unmatched. Germline V gene lookup returns CDR1 SQVTM and CDR2 ANQGSEA. The CDR3 spells CSVAGTGDHSGANVLTF. The CDR3 region has the DNA TGCAGCGTTGCAGGAACAGGGGACCACTCTGGGGCCAACGTCCTGACTTTC. The full variable domain, with the rest looked up from reference TRBV29-1 and TRBJ2-6, is SAVISQKPSRDICQRGTSLTIQCQVDSQVTMMFWYRQQPGQSLTLIATANQGSEATYESGFVIDKFPISRPNLTFSTLTVSNMSPEDSSIYLCSVAGTGDHSGANVLTFGAGSRLTVL.